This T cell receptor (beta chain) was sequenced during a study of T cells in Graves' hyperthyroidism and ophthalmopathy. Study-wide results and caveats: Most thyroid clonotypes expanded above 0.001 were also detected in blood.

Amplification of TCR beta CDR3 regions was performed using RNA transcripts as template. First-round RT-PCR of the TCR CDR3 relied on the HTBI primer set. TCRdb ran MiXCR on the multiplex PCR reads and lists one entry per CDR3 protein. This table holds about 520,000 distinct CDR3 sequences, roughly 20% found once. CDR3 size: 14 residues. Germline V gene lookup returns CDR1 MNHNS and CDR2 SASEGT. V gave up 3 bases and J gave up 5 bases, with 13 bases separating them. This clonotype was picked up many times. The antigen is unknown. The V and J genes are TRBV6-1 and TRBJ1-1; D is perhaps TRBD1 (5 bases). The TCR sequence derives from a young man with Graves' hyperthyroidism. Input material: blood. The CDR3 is CASSEVGGLTEAFF. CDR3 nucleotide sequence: TGTGCCAGCAGTGAGGTTGGGGGATTGACTGAAGCTTTCTTT.